The clone carrying this T cell receptor beta chain appeared a few times. What it recognizes is unknown. Trimming cost V 5 bases and J 0 bases, with 19 bases left between them. Per germline, CDR1 LNHDA and CDR2 SQIVND (reference sequence). The length of the CDR3 is 17 residues. This entry is derived from a study of T cell repertoires in cytomegalovirus infection. Study-wide background: The study used recently identified HLA-C-restricted and well-studied HLA-B-restricted CMV epitopes. In public TCR beta signatures, there were indications of both CMV infection and matching HLA type. Study-level findings and limits: The study identified carriers of CMV plus the relevant HLA from cumulative public TCR beta family frequency. HLA-C-restricted CMV clonotypes gave the most frequent clonotype in two of eight donors.

TCRdb analysed the reads with MiXCR anew, one entry per CDR3 protein. The sample shows hundreds of thousands of distinct CDR3 sequences, over 25% of them seen only once. The gene calls are TRBV19 and TRBJ2-5; D is unclear. The starting material was cultured CD8+ T cells from PBMCs, obtained from culture after CMV antigen stimulation. The origin of this receptor is a human donor in good health (CMV status not recorded). Some clones in this sample may be carry-over from other donors' samples. In DNA, the CDR3 is TGTGCCAGTAGTTTGCAGTCTTCTCTACCGTACCAAGAGACCCAGTACTTC. This gives the protein CASSLQSSLPYQETQYF.